Shown below are 22 T cell receptor beta chains from a single sample sequenced in a study of blood T cell repertoires in COVID-19. Sequencing used immunoSEQ multiplex PCR; TCRdb keeps in-frame clones, though not all of them. The sample lists tens of thousands of clones; more than 60% were seen once. The sample consisted of peripheral blood. The receptors originated from a man aged 55 to 70 with acute or convalescent COVID-19.

The chain recombines TRBV2 with TRBJ1-1; D is perhaps TRBD1 (6 bases). CDR1 and CDR2 from the germline V gene are SNHLY and FYNNEI. There are 14 residues in the CDR3. Trimming took off 4 bases at V and 1 base at J, with 10 bases between the two ends. The chain's CDR3 is CASSVRGQNTEAFF. The CDR3, as DNA: TGTGCCAGCAGTGTACGGGGACAGAACACTGAAGCTTTCTTT.

The CDR3 nucleotides are TGTGCCACCAGTGACCGTGGGACAGCCAGCACAGATACGCAGTATTTT. Residues: CATSDRGTASTDTQYF. The chain couples TRBV24-1 to TRBJ2-3; 7 bases match TRBD1. Germline V CDR1 and CDR2: KGHDR, SFDVKD. After removal of 4 bases from V and 0 bases from J, the junction contained 6 bases not matched to a gene. This CDR3 has 16 amino acids.

The chain couples TRBV7-8 to TRBJ2-5; TRBD2 matches at 9 bases. Trimming at V came to 2 bases and at J to 1 base, leaving 5 bases not matched to a gene. CDR1 and CDR2 from the germline V gene are SGHVS and FQNEAQ. The CDR3 runs 16 residues. The CDR3 DNA reads as TGTGCCAGCAGCTTATACGGAGCGGGGGGCCAAGAGACCCAGTACTTC. This codes for CASSLYGAGGQETQYF.

The rearrangement uses TRBV20-1 and TRBJ2-3; D gene unclear. CDR1 DFQATT and CDR2 SNEGSKA come from the germline V gene (reference sequence). The CDR3 consists of 15 residues. V lost 3 bases to trimming and J lost 2 bases, with 15 bases between them. CDR3 amino acids: CSASLAIQNTDTQYF. Written as DNA, the CDR3 is TGCAGTGCTAGTTTAGCTATTCAAAACACAGATACGCAGTATTTT.

The chain uses TRBV19 and TRBJ2-2, with D unresolved. The CDR3 length is 13 residues. Trimming removed 7 bases at V and 1 base at J, with 7 bases between. Germline-derived CDR1 and CDR2 are LNHDA and SQIVND (reference sequence). The chain's CDR3 is CASKTENTGELFF. CDR3 in DNA: TGTGCCAGTAAAACAGAGAACACCGGGGAGCTGTTTTTT.

The chain is built from TRBV7-3 and TRBJ1-4, with TRBD1 as a possible D gene (5 bases). Per germline, CDR1 SGHTA and CDR2 FQGTGA. This CDR3 spans 13 amino acids. The V end lost 5 bases, the J end lost 5 bases, and 9 bases lay between the germline ends. DNA of the CDR3: TGTGCCAGCAGCATCGACAGAAATGAAAAACTGTTTTTT. It encodes CASSIDRNEKLFF.

The rearrangement uses TRBV7-9 and TRBJ2-1; 10 nucleotides match TRBD2. Trimming cost V 2 bases and J 4 bases; bases outside gene matches: 8. Germline-derived CDR1 and CDR2 are SEHNR and FQNEAQ (reference sequence). There are 17 residues in the CDR3. The CDR3 here is CASSLRAGTSEYNEQFF. The CDR3 DNA is TGTGCCAGCAGCTTAAGGGCCGGGACTAGCGAGTACAATGAGCAGTTCTTC.

This clone has ten or more counts. V gene TRBV19 combines with J gene TRBJ1-2; 10 bases match TRBD1. This CDR3 region has 15 residues. CDR1 is LNHDA, CDR2 SQIVND, per germline (reference sequence). J gave up 5 bases and V 7 bases, and 10 bases lay outside the gene matches. The CDR3 loop is CASTSKGQGFYGYTF. DNA for the CDR3: TGTGCCAGTACTAGTAAGGGACAGGGGTTTTATGGCTACACCTTC.

The V and J genes are TRBV13 and TRBJ1-4; 7 nucleotides agree with TRBD1. CDR1 and CDR2 (germline): PRHDT, FYEKMQ (reference sequence). Trimming removed 0 bases from V and 5 bases from J; junction bases left unmatched: 6. The CDR3 runs 16 residues. The CDR3: CASSLGPRGTNEKLFF. CDR3 nucleotide sequence: TGTGCCAGCAGCTTAGGTCCCAGGGGGACAAATGAAAAACTGTTTTTT.

V usage is TRBV4-1 and J usage is TRBJ2-4; 7 bases agree with TRBD1. With V trimmed by 4 bases and J by 2 bases, 5 bases remained unmatched. Per germline, CDR1 MGHRA and CDR2 YSYEKL. The CDR3 is 15 amino acids. CDR3 bases: TGCGCCAGCAGCCCCGGGACAGCTACCAAAAACATTCAGTACTTC. Protein: CASSPGTATKNIQYF.

This chain links TRBV5-6 with TRBJ2-3; 8 bases match TRBD2. The germline V gene encodes CDR1 SGHDT and CDR2 YYEEEE. The CDR3 runs 15 residues. V trimming: 2 bases; J trimming: 7 bases; junction bases outside the gene matches: 9. The CDR3 loop is CASSFEQRGLNTQYF. CDR3 in DNA: TGTGCCAGCAGCTTTGAACAGCGGGGGTTGAATACGCAGTATTTT.

The chain carries TRBV6-1 and TRBJ2-2, with TRBD2 as a possible D gene (6 bases). V shed 1 base and J shed 7 bases, with 10 bases lying between them. The CDR3 covers 14 residues. Germline V lookup: CDR1 MNHNS, CDR2 SASEGT. CDR3 nucleotides: TGTGCCAGCAGTGAAGGGGGGGTTGACGGGGAGCTGTTTTTT. Its translation is CASSEGGVDGELFF.

In this sample, this clone turned up many times. This chain joins TRBV15 and TRBJ2-7; 7 positions match TRBD2. The germline V gene encodes CDR1 LNHNV and CDR2 YYDKDF (reference sequence). Losses at the gene ends were 3 bases for V and 3 bases for J; bases not matched to a gene: 14. This CDR3 is built from 17 residues. The CDR3: CATSREPGTGTNYEQYV. CDR3 in DNA: TGTGCCACCAGCAGGGAACCGGGGACGGGGACTAACTACGAGCAGTACGTC.

This clone was seen a few times. The chain carries TRBV11-2 and TRBJ2-7; 13 positions match TRBD2. The CDR3 covers 16 residues. Trimming removed 6 bases from V and 7 bases from J; junction bases left unmatched: 12. The germline V gene encodes CDR1 SGHAT and CDR2 FQNNGV. The CDR3 DNA is TGTGCCAGCAGTCCCACTACTAGCGGGGGGGCAAGTGAGCAGTACGTC. Its translation is CASSPTTSGGASEQYV.

The chain combines TRBV12-3 or TRBV12-4 with TRBJ1-1; 9 positions match TRBD1. CDR3 length equals 13 residues. Trimming removed 6 bases from V and 11 bases from J; junction bases left unmatched: 10. The CDR3 DNA reads TGTGCCAGCAGCCCAGGGACAGGGTATTCGGCTTTCTTT. Encoded protein: CASSPGTGYSAFF.

CDR3 residues: CASSLGQGQTPLHF. CDR3 coding DNA: TGTGCCAGCAGCTTGGGACAGGGGCAAACTCCCCTCCACTTT. This chain links TRBV5-6 with TRBJ1-6, with TRBD1 matching over 8 bases. The CDR3 extends over 14 amino acids. CDR1 is SGHDT, CDR2 YYEEEE, per germline. With 0 bases clipped from V and 13 bases from J, the junction kept 6 bases outside the gene matches.

The chain recombines TRBV24-1 with TRBJ1-5; 9 nucleotides match TRBD1. Germline values: CDR1 KGHDR, CDR2 SFDVKD. V dropped 9 bases and J dropped 6; count of bases not matched to a gene: 8. This CDR3 has 14 amino acids. The CDR3 coding sequence is TGTGCCACCGGAGGGACAGGGTTTTCTCAGCCCCAGCATTTT. Translating it yields CATGGTGFSQPQHF.

This chain joins TRBV7-3 and TRBJ2-5, with TRBD2 identical over 12 bases. The CDR3 extends over 15 amino acids. In germline, CDR1 is SGHTA, CDR2 FQGTGA. V shed 5 bases and J 4 bases; nucleotides not matched to a gene: 5. In DNA form, the CDR3 reads TGTGCCAGCAGCCAGACTAGCGGGAGCGCAGAGACCCAGTACTTC. This gives the protein CASSQTSGSAETQYF.

This chain uses TRBV12-3 or TRBV12-4 with TRBJ1-1; no clear D. V shed 7 bases and J shed 5 bases, with 14 bases lying between them. The CDR3 runs 13 residues. In nucleotides, the CDR3 is TGTGCCAGCATAGACCGGGGAAGAACTGAAGCTTTCTTT. As protein: CASIDRGRTEAFF.

There are a few counts of this clone. This chain links TRBV18 with TRBJ2-2, with 7 nucleotides matching TRBD2. This CDR3 spans 16 amino acids. J gave up 4 bases and V 0 bases, and 5 bases lay outside the gene matches. Germline V gene sequence: CDR1 KGHSH, CDR2 LQKENI. The CDR3 sequence is CASSPPEAGVTGELFF. The CDR3 bases are TGTGCCAGCTCACCACCAGAGGCGGGGGTCACCGGGGAGCTGTTTTTT.

CDR3 in amino acids: CASTWTDTEAFF. DNA of the CDR3: TGTGCCAGTACCTGGACAGACACTGAAGCTTTCTTT. The chain has TRBV19 and TRBJ1-1, with a possible D match to TRBD1 (6 bases). Trimming left V 7 bases short and J 3 bases short, with 9 bases between. Germline-derived CDR1 and CDR2 are LNHDA and SQIVND (reference sequence). CDR3 length: 12 amino acids.

The gene calls are TRBV5-4 and TRBJ2-3; 8 nucleotides agree with TRBD2. There are 17 residues in the CDR3. CDR1 SGHNT and CDR2 YYREEE come from the germline V gene (reference sequence). Trimming removed 0 bases from V and 2 bases from J; junction bases left unmatched: 8. The CDR3 loop is CASSLGRAGGYTDTQYF. In DNA form, the CDR3 reads TGTGCCAGCAGCTTGGGTAGGGCGGGAGGTTACACAGATACGCAGTATTTT.